What follows are 26 T cell receptor beta chains derived from one specimen sequenced in a study of blood T cell repertoires in COVID-19 (dated by TCRdb to about 2020). The protocol used for the library was the immunoSEQ multiplex PCR assay. TCRdb limited this immuneACCESS table to in-frame rearrangements with V and J called. A share of clones is missing; checked studies link under half to unresolved V genes, and the rest is unexplained. The sample data list around 480,000 clones, and roughly 88% of these were observed just once. Of the sample, around 12% falls within the top ten clones. The sequenced material came from peripheral blood. All receptors derive from a woman aged 45-60 years with COVID-19, enrolled during active disease.

The J gene is TRBJ1-5, the V gene TRBV15; 11 nucleotides align to TRBD1. V trimming: 5 bases; J trimming: 4 bases; junction bases outside the gene matches: 4. The CDR3 contains 15 residues. CDR1 and CDR2 (germline): LNHNV, YYDKDF (reference sequence). In DNA, the CDR3 is TGTGCCACCAGCCGGGGACAGGGGGGGAATCAGCCCCAGCATTTT. Residues: CATSRGQGGNQPQHF.

CDR3 nucleotides: TGTGCCAGCAGCCAAGGGGCAGGGTTGCGCTATGGCTACACCTTC. It is translated as CASSQGAGLRYGYTF. The chain is built from TRBV3-1 (or the pseudogene TRBV3-2) and TRBJ1-2; tentatively, D is TRBD1 (5 bases). The CDR3 loop spans 15 amino acids. CDR1 and CDR2 from the germline V gene are LGHDT and YNNKEL (reference sequence). V lost 1 base, J lost 4 bases, and 13 bases lay in between.

The chain has TRBV2 and TRBJ1-3; D not resolved. With 8 bases removed from V and 0 bases from J, the gap between germline ends came to 8 bases. The CDR3 loop spans 13 amino acids. Germline V gene data show CDR1 as SNHLY and CDR2 as FYNNEI. CDR3 loop: CASLLFSGNTIYF. The DNA of the CDR3 is TGTGCCAGCCTTCTTTTCTCTGGAAACACCATATATTTT. Combining the CDR3 with reference TRBV2 and TRBJ1-3 gives the whole variable domain EPEVTQTPSHQVTQMGQEVILRCVPISNHLYFYWYRQILGQKVEFLVSFYNNEISEKSEIFDDQFSVERPDGSNFTLKIRSTKLEDSAMYFCASLLFSGNTIYFGEGSWLTVV.

This clone appeared a few times. The chain has TRBV2 and TRBJ1-5; D unclear. Deletions cut 4 bases from V and 9 bases from J, with 16 bases between. The CDR3 is 14 residues long. From germline, CDR1 is SNHLY and CDR2 FYNNEI. The CDR3, as DNA: TGTGCCAGCAGTGTAACAGACGAAGCCTGGCCCCAGCATTTT. Amino acids: CASSVTDEAWPQHF. The whole variable domain, remainder taken from reference TRBV2 and TRBJ1-5, is EPEVTQTPSHQVTQMGQEVILRCVPISNHLYFYWYRQILGQKVEFLVSFYNNEISEKSEIFDDQFSVERPDGSNFTLKIRSTKLEDSAMYFCASSVTDEAWPQHFGDGTRLSIL.

The gene calls are TRBV27 and TRBJ1-1; D is possibly TRBD1 (5 bases). The CDR3 spans 18 residues. Germline values: CDR1 MNHEY, CDR2 SMNVEV (reference sequence). V gave up 0 bases and J gave up 1 base, with 18 bases separating them. The CDR3 coding sequence is TGTGCCAGCAGTTTATCTTTGGTGGCAGGGTTAAGGAACACTGAAGCTTTCTTT. Translation gives CASSLSLVAGLRNTEAFF.

The sample holds a few counts of this clone. The V and J genes are TRBV9 and TRBJ1-1; 7 bases agree with TRBD1. Germline V gene data show CDR1 as SGDLS and CDR2 as YYNGEE. V dropped 1 base and J dropped 3; count of bases not matched to a gene: 6. The CDR3 covers 15 residues. The CDR3 DNA sequence: TGTGCCAGCAGCGTACTGAGGGGGCGGGACACTGAAGCTTTCTTT. As protein: CASSVLRGRDTEAFF.

This chain links TRBV2 with TRBJ1-1; 8 nucleotides match TRBD1. CDR3 length: 13 amino acids. CDR1 is SNHLY and CDR2 is FYNNEI in the germline V gene. Trimming cost V 4 bases and J 11 bases; bases outside gene matches: 9. The CDR3 DNA reads as TGTGCCAGCAGTGGAGCAGGGGGCATAAGGGCTTTCTTT. Translation gives CASSGAGGIRAFF.

This clone occurred a few times. The rearrangement joins TRBV4-2 to TRBJ1-2, with 7 bases aligning to TRBD1. With V trimmed by 4 bases and J by 7 bases, 12 bases remained unmatched. CDR3 length equals 15 residues. Germline CDR1 reads LGHNA; CDR2 reads YNFKEQ. The CDR3 sequence is CASSPDLTGRRGYTF. Here the CDR3 DNA reads TGTGCCAGCAGCCCAGACCTGACAGGGCGTCGTGGCTACACCTTC.

As concerns this clone: This same CDR3 is encoded by further DNA sequences in the sample. The J gene is TRBJ1-1, the V gene TRBV7-3, with D unclear. CDR1 SGHTA and CDR2 FQGTGA come from the germline V gene. The V end lost 3 bases, the J end lost 1 base, and 6 bases lay between the germline ends. The CDR3 extends over 13 amino acids. For the CDR3, the DNA is TGTGCCAGCAGCTTCGGTCGGAACACTGAAGCTTTCTTT. Amino acids: CASSFGRNTEAFF.

This chain links TRBV19 with TRBJ2-7, with 7 positions matching TRBD1. This CDR3 spans 15 amino acids. Looked up from germline, CDR1 is LNHDA and CDR2 is SQIVND (reference sequence). Germline trimming cut 5 bases from V and 4 bases from J; bases unmatched to any gene: 11. CDR3 in amino acids: CASSRPSRGQYEQYF. The DNA for the CDR3 is TGTGCCAGTAGTCGACCCAGTAGGGGGCAATACGAGCAGTACTTC.

The V and J genes are TRBV5-5 and TRBJ2-7; 7 nucleotides line up with TRBD1. Germline CDR1 reads SGHKS; CDR2 reads YYEKEE (reference sequence). This CDR3 spans 13 amino acids. Unmatched junction bases numbered 6, after V lost 2 bases and J lost 7 bases. The CDR3: CASSLRGLREQYF. The CDR3 coding sequence is TGTGCCAGCAGCTTAAGGGGGCTCAGAGAGCAGTACTTC.

The rearrangement uses TRBV7-7 and TRBJ1-3; D perhaps matches TRBD1 (5 bases). CDR1 and CDR2 from the germline V gene are SSHAT and FNYEAQ (reference sequence). This CDR3 comprises 13 residues. The germline V and J ends were trimmed by 4 bases and 2 bases, with 6 bases remaining between them. The CDR3 reads CASSSGAGNTIYF. CDR3 sequence (DNA): TGTGCCAGCAGCTCGGGGGCTGGAAACACCATATATTTT.

This rearrangement joins TRBV6-5 to TRBJ1-1, with TRBD1 matching over 8 bases. The CDR3 covers 13 residues. The V gene's germline CDR1 is MNHEY and CDR2 SVGAGI. Germline trimming cut 5 bases from V and 10 bases from J; bases unmatched to any gene: 9. CDR3 amino acids: CASSTTDRGRAFF. The DNA of the CDR3 is TGTGCCAGCAGTACCACCGACAGGGGTCGAGCTTTCTTT.

Note on this clone: This sample includes further DNA sequences coding for the same CDR3. V is TRBV5-1 and J is TRBJ1-1, with D unclear. Between the trimmed V and J ends, which lost 2 bases and 4 bases, there was a span of 6 bases. The CDR3 sequence is 12 residues long. CDR1 is SGHRS, CDR2 YFSETQ, per germline. The CDR3 loop is CASSLTGTEAFF. In nucleotides, the CDR3 is TGCGCCAGCAGCTTAACGGGCACTGAAGCTTTCTTT.

The V gene is TRBV6-5, the J gene TRBJ2-1; TRBD2 agrees at 7 bases. CDR3 length: 15 residues. Germline values: CDR1 MNHEY, CDR2 SVGAGI. The V segment lost 7 bases and the J segment 6 bases; nucleotides outside the gene matches: 12. The CDR3 here is CASIRAGRGGNEQFF. CDR3 nucleotide sequence: TGTGCCAGCATCCGAGCAGGGCGCGGGGGCAATGAGCAGTTCTTC.

The chain is built from TRBV15 and TRBJ2-5; a weak D match, TRBD1 (5 bases). Germline assignment: CDR1 LNHNV and CDR2 YYDKDF (reference sequence). V lost 0 bases and J lost 1, with 9 bases in between. The CDR3 is 15 residues long. CDR3 DNA sequence: TGTGCCACCAGCAGAGACAGGGCCGTCCAAGAGACCCAGTACTTC. This codes for CATSRDRAVQETQYF.

This rearrangement joins TRBV13 to TRBJ2-5; D is possibly TRBD1 (6 bases). Germline V lookup: CDR1 PRHDT, CDR2 FYEKMQ (reference sequence). Trimming left V 6 bases short and J 4 bases short, with 12 bases between. This CDR3 has 13 residues. CDR3 DNA: TGTGCCAGCAGACCCATACAGGGAGAGACCCAGTACTTC. It encodes CASRPIQGETQYF.

The chain joins TRBV27 to TRBJ2-1; 9 nucleotides match TRBD2. This CDR3 is built from 15 residues. Germline CDR1 MNHEY, CDR2 SMNVEV (reference sequence). The V segment lost 5 bases and the J segment 8 bases; nucleotides outside the gene matches: 10. DNA of the CDR3: TGTGCCAGCAGTCTATATAGCGGGGGAAGCGATGAGCAGTTCTTC. As protein: CASSLYSGGSDEQFF.

The chain combines TRBV5-5 with TRBJ2-7; 7 positions agree with TRBD2. The V gene end was trimmed by 3 bases and the J gene end by 4 bases; junction bases not matched to a gene: 1. The CDR3 loop spans 12 amino acids. The germline V gene has CDR1 SGHKS and CDR2 YYEKEE (reference sequence). CDR3 sequence: CASSWGGYEQYF. The DNA for the CDR3 is TGTGCCAGCAGCTGGGGGGGATACGAGCAGTACTTC.

The chain recombines TRBV6-1 with TRBJ1-3; 8 bases line up with TRBD1. The CDR3 covers 16 residues. Per germline, CDR1 MNHNS and CDR2 SASEGT. J lost 1 base, V lost 3 bases, and 5 bases had no gene match. The CDR3 sequence: CASSDPTGGSGNTIYF. CDR3 DNA sequence: TGTGCCAGCAGTGACCCTACAGGGGGTTCTGGAAACACCATATATTTT.

The chain employs TRBV6-5 and TRBJ2-3, with D possibly matching TRBD2 (6 bases). V dropped 7 bases and J dropped 3 bases, with 14 bases sitting between them. Germline V gene data show CDR1 as MNHEY and CDR2 as SVGAGI. The CDR3 has 14 amino acids. In DNA, the CDR3 is TGTGCCAGCACCCCCCCGGGGAGGACAGATACGCAGTATTTT. It is translated as CASTPPGRTDTQYF.

The chain joins TRBV6-1 to TRBJ1-2; 7 nucleotides line up with TRBD1. CDR3 length: 14 amino acids. Germline V CDR1 and CDR2: MNHNS, SASEGT. Trimming removed 2 bases from V and 3 bases from J; junction bases left unmatched: 3. The CDR3 DNA follows: TGTGCCAGCAGTGAACAGGGGGTTGACTATGGCTACACCTTC. Translated, it gives CASSEQGVDYGYTF.

This chain connects TRBV30 to TRBJ1-2, with D uncertain. V lost 0 bases and J 0 bases, leaving 17 bases between the germline ends. CDR1 GTSNPN and CDR2 SVGIG come from the germline V gene (reference sequence). The CDR3 loop spans 17 amino acids. CDR3: CAWSVRRGRISNYGYTF. The CDR3 region has the DNA TGTGCCTGGAGTGTAAGGCGGGGAAGGATTTCTAACTATGGCTACACCTTC.

The rearrangement joins TRBV6-5 to TRBJ1-1, with 7 bases lining up with TRBD1. The V and J ends lost 9 bases and 4 bases, in that order; junction bases with no gene match: 5. Germline CDR1 reads MNHEY; CDR2 reads SVGAGI. The CDR3 contains 12 residues. CDR3 nucleotides: TGTGCCAGTAGGGGACAGAGCACTGAAGCTTTCTTT. This gives the protein CASRGQSTEAFF.

The chain employs TRBV7-9 and TRBJ1-1, with TRBD1 identical over 7 bases. The trim removed 5 bases at V and 5 bases at J, leaving 5 bases unmatched. The CDR3 extends over 13 amino acids. CDR1 is SEHNR and CDR2 is FQNEAQ in the germline V gene (reference sequence). Written as DNA, the CDR3 is TGTGCCAGCAGCGTCCAGGGGGGAACTGAAGCTTTCTTT. It encodes CASSVQGGTEAFF.

The V gene is TRBV5-6, the J gene TRBJ2-3; the D gene is possibly TRBD1 (8 bases). CDR1 and CDR2 (germline): SGHDT, YYEEEE. This CDR3 has 14 residues. V was cut by 0 bases and J by 5 bases, with 10 bases left in between. CDR3 amino acids: CASSLDRGGDTQYF. The CDR3 bases are TGTGCCAGCAGCTTGGACAGGGGGGGAGATACGCAGTATTTT.